This entry lists 5 T cell receptor beta chains sequenced from one sample in a study of T cells in women clearing cervical HPV infection. Using immunoSEQ multiplex PCR, the repertoire was profiled, and TCRdb retains in-frame clones only, with some absent. The listing records approximately 30,000 clones. Specimen: blood buffy coat. These receptor sequences come from a woman aged 18 to 75 with a cervical HPV16 infection that either progressed to CIN3+ or cleared (not recorded which).

With regard to this clone: The read ends 3 residues before the CDR3 terminus; that terminus is restored from the germline J gene. The chain uses TRBV5-1 and TRBJ2-5, with 8 bases aligning to TRBD1. The CDR3 loop spans 14 amino acids. CDR1 is SGHRS and CDR2 is YFSETQ in the germline V gene. V gave up 3 bases and J gave up 5 bases; unmatched junction bases: 6. CDR3 bases read: TGCGCCAGCAGCTCCTCGACAGGGGATGAGACC. Translating it yields CASSSSTGDET. The CDR3 reads in full as CASSSSTGDETQYF.

Turning to this clone: The CDR3 is cut off 3 residues early in the read; its end comes from the germline J gene. This rearrangement joins TRBV7-9 to TRBJ2-2; 7 bases fit TRBD1. Per germline, CDR1 SEHNR and CDR2 FQNEAQ (reference sequence). The CDR3 has 15 amino acids. CDR3 sequence: CASSLSGTEHEKLFF. The CDR3 bases that were read are TGTGCCAGCAGCTTATCCGGGACAGAACATGAAAAG. The full variable domain, rest sourced from reference TRBV7-9 and TRBJ2-2, is DTGVSQNPRHKITKRGQNVTFRCDPISEHNRLYWYRQTLGQGPEFLTYFQNEAQLEKSRLLSDRFSAERPKGSFSTLEIQRTEQGDSAMYLCASSLSGTEHEKLFFGEGSRLTVL.

Details on this clone: The observed sequence ends 3 residues before the CDR3 terminus, with the missing tail filled in from the germline J gene. The V call is TRBV6-9, the J call TRBJ2-7; TRBD1 is a possible D gene (6 bases). Germline lookup yields CDR1 MNHGY and CDR2 SVAAGI. Trimming removed 5 bases at V and 0 bases at J, with 20 bases between. The CDR3 is 17 amino acids. CDR3 sequence: CASSPEFPGQISYEQYF. The sequenced CDR3 bases are TGTGCCAGCAGTCCCGAGTTTCCCGGACAGATCTCCTACGAG.

For this clone: From the germline J gene comes the end of the CDR3, since the read stops 3 residues before it. The chain couples TRBV20-1 to TRBJ1-2; a weak D match, TRBD1 (6 bases). This CDR3 is 14 amino acids long. Germline V gene lookup returns CDR1 DFQATT and CDR2 SNEGSKA (reference sequence). Trimming took 6 bases from V and 5 from J, leaving 19 bases between them. The CDR3 loop is CSAKRGTELYGYTF. CDR3 DNA, as far as it was read: TGCAGTGCCAAGAGGGGGACGGAGCTTTATGGC.

Frequency places this clone as medium-sized. The CDR3 goes on 3 residues after the read ends, and that part is filled in from the germline J gene. This sequence joins TRBV2 and TRBJ2-7; TRBD1 matches at 8 bases. Germline CDR1 is SNHLY and CDR2 is FYNNEI. The CDR3 totals 14 residues. V lost 1 base and J lost 4; bases outside the gene matches: 3. CDR3 DNA (partial): TGTGCCAGCAGTGAAGGAGACAGGGGTTACGAG. Translating it yields CASSEGDRGYE. The entire CDR3 is CASSEGDRGYEQYF.